One T cell receptor beta chain is described in this entry. This sample is drawn from a study of cytomegalovirus exposure and HLA in healthy donors. 60 Vbeta and 13 Jbeta primers were used in PCR. Generated by immunoSEQ multiplex PCR, the TCRdb table keeps only in-frame clones and is missing some. The sample has about 210,000 clones. The germline gives CDR1 SEHNR, CDR2 FQNEAQ (reference sequence). This CDR3 has 15 residues. The TCR was taken from a woman in her thirties in good health and CMV-seropositive. Sample: PBMCs. This sequence joins TRBV7-9 and TRBJ2-5; perhaps TRBD1 as D (6 bases). The J call may be incorrect, as the DNA end agrees better with TRBJ2-7. The CDR3 coding sequence is TGTGCCAGCAGCTTAACCGGGACACTCTCCTACGAGCAGTACTTC. This codes for CASSLTGTLSYEQYF.